What follows are 20 T cell receptor beta chains derived from one specimen sequenced in a study of T cell responses to AZD1222 COVID-19 vaccine. Produced via immunoSEQ multiplex PCR; TCRdb's table is partial and in-frame only. This repertoire shows some 140,000 clones, approximately 87% found once; its top ten account for roughly 5.8%. The input for sequencing was peripheral blood, taken on day 0 of MenACWY control vaccination. These receptors were taken from an adult in good health.

This CDR3 is CASSHTYDGSSPRNNEKLFF. DNA of the CDR3: TGTGCCAGCAGCCACACTTACGACGGCAGTTCGCCCCGTAACAATGAAAAACTGTTTTTT. The chain uses TRBV16 and TRBJ1-4; D gene ambiguous. The CDR3 covers 20 residues. Trimming shortened V by 3 bases and J by 5 bases, and 28 bases separated the two germline ends. CDR1 is KGHSY and CDR2 is FQNENV in the germline V gene.

The CDR3 nucleotides read TGTGCCAGCAGCCAGTTCTTGGGGGGCGCCAGCAATCAGCCCCAGCATTTT. Its translation is CASSQFLGGASNQPQHF. The chain uses TRBV3-1 (or the pseudogene TRBV3-2) and TRBJ1-5; maybe TRBD1 (6 bases). The CDR3 totals 17 residues. Trimming stripped 3 bases from V and 1 base from J, with 16 bases between. Germline lookup yields CDR1 LGHDT and CDR2 YNNKEL (reference sequence).

The chain couples TRBV2 to TRBJ2-7; 10 bases fit TRBD1. Per the germline V gene, CDR1 is SNHLY and CDR2 is FYNNEI. Unmatched junction bases numbered 13, after V lost 6 bases and J lost 2 bases. The CDR3 loop spans 17 amino acids. The CDR3: CASRQPGQGSPTYEQYV. DNA for the CDR3: TGTGCCAGCAGGCAGCCGGGACAGGGGAGCCCTACCTACGAGCAGTACGTC.

This clone has just a few counts. The CDR3 loop reads CASSARDSRFEAFF. DNA of the CDR3: TGTGCCAGCAGCGCCCGGGACAGTCGCTTTGAAGCTTTCTTT. This chain uses TRBV5-4 with TRBJ1-1, with 7 nucleotides matching TRBD1. The CDR3 consists of 14 residues. The junction had 10 bases not matched to a gene; V was cut back by 4 bases and J by 7 bases. Germline V CDR1 and CDR2: SGHNT, YYREEE (reference sequence).

V usage is TRBV19 and J usage is TRBJ1-1, with D hard to call. V lost 6 bases and J 3 bases, leaving 14 bases between the germline ends. From germline, CDR1 is LNHDA and CDR2 SQIVND (reference sequence). The CDR3 runs 14 residues. The CDR3 here is CASRPDPSDTEAFF. CDR3 bases: TGTGCCAGTAGACCTGACCCCTCGGACACTGAAGCTTTCTTT.

The V call is TRBV5-4, the J call TRBJ2-2, with 8 bases lining up with TRBD1. Germline V gives CDR1 SGHNT, CDR2 YYREEE (reference sequence). The CDR3 is 16 residues long. With V trimmed by 4 bases and J by 4 bases, 9 bases remained unmatched. The CDR3: CASSPGGAYGTGELFF. The CDR3 coding sequence is TGTGCCAGCAGCCCAGGGGGCGCTTACGGCACCGGGGAGCTGTTTTTT.

V gene TRBV19 combines with J gene TRBJ2-1, with TRBD2 identical over 8 bases. CDR1 LNHDA and CDR2 SQIVND come from the germline V gene (reference sequence). The V gene end was trimmed by 5 bases and the J gene end by 2 bases; junction bases not matched to a gene: 5. The CDR3 is 15 residues long. The CDR3 coding sequence is TGTGCCAGTAGTCCGACAGCGGGAGCCTACAATGAGCAGTTCTTC. Translating it yields CASSPTAGAYNEQFF. Drawing the rest from reference TRBV19 and TRBJ2-1, the complete variable domain is DGGITQSPKYLFRKEGQNVTLSCEQNLNHDAMYWYRQDPGQGLRLIYYSQIVNDFQKGDIAEGYSVSREKKESFPLTVTSAQKNPTAFYLCASSPTAGAYNEQFFGPGTRLTVL.

The chain combines TRBV27 with TRBJ2-3, with D perhaps TRBD1 (6 bases). V was clipped by 8 bases and J by 6 bases, with 15 bases between them. Germline values: CDR1 MNHEY, CDR2 SMNVEV (reference sequence). This CDR3 has 13 residues. This CDR3 is CASAFSGADTQYF. In DNA form, the CDR3 reads TGTGCCAGCGCGTTTTCAGGGGCGGATACGCAGTATTTT.

CDR3 bases: TGCAGTGCTACTATGCCACCCCTCCACTTT. This encodes CSATMPPLHF. The gene calls are TRBV20-1 and TRBJ1-6; D is uncertain. Trimming stripped 4 bases from V and 11 bases from J, with 6 bases between. The germline CDR1 and CDR2 sequences are DFQATT and SNEGSKA (reference sequence). The CDR3 length is 10 residues.

The V gene is TRBV11-2, the J gene TRBJ2-5, with 9 bases aligning to TRBD2. The CDR3 is 16 amino acids. Germline V gene lookup returns CDR1 SGHAT and CDR2 FQNNGV. V gave up 6 bases and J gave up 2 bases; unmatched junction bases: 10. CDR3: CASRRGGGVGQETQYF. The CDR3 nucleotides read TGTGCCAGCAGGCGCGGGGGGGGCGTTGGGCAAGAGACCCAGTACTTC.

J is TRBJ1-3 and V is TRBV6-2 or TRBV6-3; D not resolved. Trimming pared 2 bases from V and 5 bases from J, leaving 16 bases between. The CDR3 consists of 16 residues. Per germline, CDR1 MNHEY and CDR2 SVGEGT. As DNA, the CDR3 is TGTGCCAGCAGTTACAACGTCGGAGGGTTTCGAAACACCATATATTTT. It is translated as CASSYNVGGFRNTIYF.

The rearrangement links TRBV7-2 to TRBJ2-1, with a tentative D call TRBD2 (6 bases). Germline-derived CDR1 and CDR2 are SGHTA and FQGNSA. The V end lost 4 bases, the J end lost 7 bases, and 14 bases lay between the germline ends. There are 14 residues in the CDR3. CDR3 region: CASSSYSGENEQFF. For the CDR3, the DNA is TGTGCCAGCAGCTCCTATTCGGGGGAGAATGAGCAGTTCTTC.

The rearrangement links TRBV18 to TRBJ2-1, with 7 bases fitting TRBD2. The CDR3 runs to 17 residues. Germline CDR1 is KGHSH and CDR2 is LQKENI. J was trimmed by 2 bases and V by 3 bases; bases with no gene match: 10. In DNA, the CDR3 is TGTGCCAGCTCACCTAAGGGAGGGAGCCTCACCTACAATGAGCAGTTCTTC. It is translated as CASSPKGGSLTYNEQFF. Full variable domain (missing parts from reference TRBV18 and TRBJ2-1): NAGVMQNPRHLVRRRGQEARLRCSPMKGHSHVYWYRQLPEEGLKFMVYLQKENIIDESGMPKERFSAEFPKEGPSILRIQQVVRGDSAAYFCASSPKGGSLTYNEQFFGPGTRLTVL.

The genes are TRBV28 and TRBJ2-7; D tentatively reads TRBD1 or TRBD2 (5 bases each). The CDR3 loop spans 11 amino acids. Germline V gene sequence: CDR1 MDHEN, CDR2 SYDVKM. CDR3 region: CASGSWDEQYV. The DNA for the CDR3 is TGTGCCAGCGGTTCCTGGGACGAACAGTACGTC.

This rearrangement joins TRBV7-9 to TRBJ1-2; a possible D gene is TRBD1 (5 bases). The CDR3 consists of 13 residues. Trimming shortened V by 1 base and J by 2 bases, and 5 bases separated the two germline ends. Germline V gives CDR1 SEHNR, CDR2 FQNEAQ (reference sequence). Here the CDR3 DNA reads TGTGCCAGCAGCTTAGAGGGGAACTATGGCTACACCTTC. Protein: CASSLEGNYGYTF.

This chain uses TRBV9 with TRBJ2-2, with 7 bases lining up with TRBD1. Germline loops: CDR1 SGDLS, CDR2 YYNGEE. The CDR3 is made up of 16 amino acids. The V and J ends lost 1 base and 4 bases, in that order; junction bases with no gene match: 7. CDR3 bases: TGTGCCAGCAGCGTATCAGGGGCAGGGGGCACCGGGGAGCTGTTTTTT. It codes for CASSVSGAGGTGELFF. The full variable domain, completed using reference TRBV9 and TRBJ2-2, is DSGVTQTPKHLITATGQRVTLRCSPRSGDLSVYWYQQSLDQGLQFLIQYYNGEERAKGNILERFSAQQFPDLHSELNLSSLELGDSALYFCASSVSGAGGTGELFFGEGSRLTVL.

The gene calls are TRBV24-1 and TRBJ2-2, with unresolved D. The V and J ends lost 0 bases and 5 bases respectively, with 12 bases between them. CDR1 and CDR2 (germline): KGHDR, SFDVKD. The CDR3 is 16 amino acids. DNA of the CDR3: TGTGCCACCAGTGATTTGCGTGAACCCAGGACCGGGGAGCTGTTTTTT. It codes for CATSDLREPRTGELFF.

The chain employs TRBV4-3 and TRBJ1-1; D is ambiguous. The CDR3 is 13 amino acids. Germline V gene lookup returns CDR1 LGHNA and CDR2 YSLEER. V gave up 3 bases and J gave up 1 base, with 6 bases separating them. CDR3 amino acids: CASSHNSNTEAFF. The CDR3 coding sequence is TGCGCCAGCAGCCACAACTCGAACACTGAAGCTTTCTTT.

Only one count was recorded for this clone. The sample carries other DNA sequences with the same CDR3. The V call is TRBV6-4, the J call TRBJ2-1; TRBD1 agrees at 8 bases. V lost 4 bases to trimming and J lost 7 bases; unmatched junction nucleotides: 6. Germline V gene data show CDR1 as MRHNA and CDR2 as SNTAGT. The CDR3 runs 14 residues. The CDR3 nucleotides read TGTGCCAGCAGTGTGGCAGGGGGCCGGAATGAGCAGTTCTTC. Residues: CASSVAGGRNEQFF.

The chain carries TRBV6-5 and TRBJ2-1, with a weak D call TRBD1 (6 bases). CDR3 size: 15 residues. CDR1 and CDR2 from the germline V gene are MNHEY and SVGAGI. Between the trimmed V and J ends, which lost 2 bases and 6 bases, there was a span of 14 bases. CDR3 amino acids: CASSYVDSRFNEQFF. CDR3 bases: TGTGCCAGCAGTTACGTGGACAGTAGGTTCAATGAGCAGTTCTTC.